Listed below are T cell receptor beta chains from one sample, sequenced in a study of blood T cell repertoires in COVID-19. Profiling relied on immunoSEQ multiplex PCR, and the TCRdb table lists in-frame clones only, not all of them. The sample lists about 85,000 clones, roughly 87% seen once, with roughly 2.1% in the top ten. Material: peripheral blood. Every receptor here comes from a man in his fifties or sixties with acute or convalescent COVID-19. Each CDR3 is given with its conserved first and last residue.

j_call: TRBJ1-3; v_call: TRBV9; cdr3_aa: CASSYSGGSGNTIYF
j_call: TRBJ2-2; v_call: TRBV4-3; cdr3_aa: CASSQPQGWMGTGELFF
j_call: TRBJ1-3; v_call: TRBV28; cdr3_aa: CASIGDRLISGNTIYF
j_call: TRBJ2-1; v_call: TRBV10-2; cdr3_aa: CASSETSAGEQFF
j_call: TRBJ2-7; v_call: TRBV7-3; cdr3_aa: CASSSIAGVQEQYF
j_call: TRBJ2-7; v_call: TRBV28; cdr3_aa: CASGSGNSYEQYF
j_call: TRBJ1-4; v_call: TRBV6-5; cdr3_aa: CASQRDSHEKLFF
j_call: TRBJ2-5; v_call: TRBV5-1; cdr3_aa: CASSLDRGIQETQYF
j_call: TRBJ2-3; v_call: TRBV5-4; cdr3_aa: CASSPRTSGDTQYF
j_call: TRBJ1-5; v_call: TRBV15; cdr3_aa: CATSLQGTNQPQHF
j_call: TRBJ2-7; v_call: TRBV6-5; cdr3_aa: CASSEGGGQYF
j_call: TRBJ2-7; v_call: TRBV27; cdr3_aa: CASSFDSGTSLGEQYF
j_call: TRBJ2-1; v_call: TRBV4-2; cdr3_aa: CASSPTRYPYNEQFF
j_call: TRBJ2-3; v_call: TRBV7-9; cdr3_aa: CASSSPQTDTQYF
j_call: TRBJ2-1; v_call: TRBV7-2; cdr3_aa: CASSSRTEQFF
j_call: TRBJ1-1; v_call: TRBV9; cdr3_aa: CASSAGGAGSEAFF
j_call: TRBJ2-3; v_call: TRBV5-4; cdr3_aa: CASSFSTDTQYF
j_call: TRBJ2-5; v_call: TRBV28; cdr3_aa: CASPPTGQGGGETQYF
j_call: TRBJ1-2; v_call: TRBV3-1/TRBV3-2; cdr3_aa: CASSQVRTGGYTF
j_call: TRBJ1-4; v_call: TRBV5-8; cdr3_aa: CASSLWTEANEKLFF
j_call: TRBJ2-1; v_call: TRBV7-9; cdr3_aa: CASSSGLAGTEQFF
j_call: TRBJ1-4; v_call: TRBV10-2; cdr3_aa: CASTDQGRGKLFF
j_call: TRBJ1-4; v_call: TRBV5-4; cdr3_aa: CASSIRGIEKLFF
j_call: TRBJ2-3; v_call: TRBV25-1; cdr3_aa: CASSEGGGMLTDTQYF
j_call: TRBJ1-4; v_call: TRBV20-1; cdr3_aa: CSASWRANEKLFF
j_call: TRBJ2-1; v_call: TRBV28; cdr3_aa: CASSSRRGRNEQFF
j_call: TRBJ1-2; v_call: TRBV9; cdr3_aa: CASSAQQGIGYTF
j_call: TRBJ2-7; v_call: TRBV7-2; cdr3_aa: CASSLTNGAYEQYF
j_call: TRBJ1-3; v_call: TRBV18; cdr3_aa: CASSPGGDGGNTIYF
j_call: TRBJ2-2; v_call: TRBV4-3; cdr3_aa: CASSQSGLAAANTGELFF
j_call: TRBJ1-5; v_call: TRBV5-5; cdr3_aa: CASSLRDRDSQPQHF
j_call: TRBJ2-5; v_call: TRBV5-6; cdr3_aa: CASSRGAGNQETQYF
j_call: TRBJ1-5; v_call: TRBV7-9; cdr3_aa: CASSFTGAVGQPQHF
j_call: TRBJ1-4; v_call: TRBV5-1; cdr3_aa: CASGVRGLGEKLFF
j_call: TRBJ2-7; v_call: TRBV9; cdr3_aa: CASSVRTGDFEQYF
j_call: TRBJ2-2; v_call: TRBV9; cdr3_aa: CASSVGQTNTGELFF
j_call: TRBJ1-2; v_call: TRBV28; cdr3_aa: CASSRLTGFGGYTF
j_call: TRBJ1-2; v_call: TRBV21-1; cdr3_aa: CASRSGTGFPPRYGYTF
j_call: TRBJ2-5; v_call: TRBV19; cdr3_aa: CASSQRVAGVQETQYF
j_call: TRBJ2-1; v_call: TRBV4-1; cdr3_aa: CASSQFGGGHNEQFF
j_call: TRBJ1-3; v_call: TRBV15; cdr3_aa: CATSRPRDTINTIYF